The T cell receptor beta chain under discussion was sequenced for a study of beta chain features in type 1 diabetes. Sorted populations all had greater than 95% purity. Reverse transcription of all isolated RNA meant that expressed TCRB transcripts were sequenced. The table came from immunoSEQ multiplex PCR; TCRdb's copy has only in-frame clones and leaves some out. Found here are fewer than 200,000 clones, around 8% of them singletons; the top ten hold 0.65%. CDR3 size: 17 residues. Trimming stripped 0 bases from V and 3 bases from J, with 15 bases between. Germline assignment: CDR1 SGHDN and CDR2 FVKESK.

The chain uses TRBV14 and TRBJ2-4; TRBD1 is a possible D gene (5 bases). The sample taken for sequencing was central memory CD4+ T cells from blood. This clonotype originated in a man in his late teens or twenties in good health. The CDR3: CASSQDQGLYGKNIQYF. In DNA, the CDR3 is TGTGCCAGCAGCCAAGACCAGGGATTGTATGGCAAAAACATTCAGTACTTC.